The present T cell receptor (beta chain) was sequenced within a study of T-cell memory formation after mild COVID-19 (dated by TCRdb to the early 2020s). Study-level background: TCR sequence clusters from the two donors were largely donor specific. The cohort comprised two young, previously healthy adult volunteers, one female and one male. T-cell clones expanding and contracting after mild COVID-19 in a couple of donors were tracked by longitudinal TCRalpha and TCRbeta repertoire sequencing.

Broader findings and caveats from the paper: Some responding clones were found in pre-infection memory, which suggests that pre-existing cross-reactive memory T cells took part in the SARS-CoV-2 response. The study covered only a couple of mild cases, and larger cohorts including severe cases with pre-infection samples were considered necessary. Whether the second-wave clones peaking on day 37 were SARS-CoV-2 specific was not confirmed. Balanced CD4/CD8 phenotypes were observed for clones contracting from day 15 to 85, whereas a bias towards CD4+ was observed for a second wave of clones expanding from day 15 to 37. Contracting CD4+ clones were located mainly in the CM and EM memory subsets, whereas CD8+ clones were found to be enriched in EMRA.

Ficoll-Paque density gradient centrifugation was the method used to isolate PBMCs. The CDR3 sequence holds 15 residues, the cysteine and phenylalanine included. The only DNA kept is the CDR3, 45 bases in frame from the first base. Relative to germline, V is missing 5 bases and J is missing 4 bases, with 9 bases of the junction outside any gene match. Sequenced on an Illumina NovaSeq 6000. TCRalpha and TCRbeta cDNA libraries were constructed by 5'RACE with constant-segment primers, with sample barcodes and unique molecular identifiers being introduced. Trizol reagent was used to extract RNA from every sample. Amplification of the libraries took two PCR steps, and the second step added a second sample barcode plus Illumina TruSeq adapters. Sequencing of libraries was performed on an Illumina NovaSeq with 2 x 150 bp paired-end reads. In the authors' own workflow: With migec v1.2.7, reads were demultiplexed and then collapsed into UMI-guided consensus sequences. With mixcr v2.1.11, UMI consensuses were aligned to TRA and TRB V and J templates and assembled into clonotypes. Clonotypes were classified as expanded or contracted when called significant by both edgeR and NoisET, with noise models trained on biological replicates. edgeR calls used a false discovery rate-adjusted p below 0.01 and a log2 fold-change threshold of 1. As an exploratory analysis of dynamics, PCA with hierarchical clustering was applied to max-normalized trajectories of the 1000 most abundant clonotypes. The CD4 or CD8 phenotype of responding clones was assigned using the separately sequenced CD4+ and CD8+ repertoires. TCRdb handled the public reads itself, with Q25 trimming in fastp and clone calling in MiXCR, and kept productive beta chains. Every distinct CDR3 protein forms one entry, paired with its most common genes and DNA. The authors' filters were not applied to this entry. This sample has roughly 580,000 distinct CDR3 sequences in its table, and about 20% of those were observed once. The leading ten clones occupy around 12% of the sample.

This clonotype has at least ten counts. Its specific antigen is unknown. The input lacks base qualities; no much larger clone sits a single base away. In this chain, TRBV12-3 or TRBV12-4 is recombined with TRBJ2-5, with 8 bases aligning to TRBD2. This TCR was sampled from an adult woman who had mild COVID-19 (a few samples of this study predate the infection). The sample titles of this study are shuffled in the database, so cell type and time point are left out; the donor was told from shared clones. Sequencing input: PBMCs or a T cell subset sorted from them (not recorded which). The DNA reads as follows: TGTGCCAGCAGTCCTCCAGCGGGAGAAGGAGAGACCCAGTACTTC. Its coded protein is CASSPPAGEGETQYF.